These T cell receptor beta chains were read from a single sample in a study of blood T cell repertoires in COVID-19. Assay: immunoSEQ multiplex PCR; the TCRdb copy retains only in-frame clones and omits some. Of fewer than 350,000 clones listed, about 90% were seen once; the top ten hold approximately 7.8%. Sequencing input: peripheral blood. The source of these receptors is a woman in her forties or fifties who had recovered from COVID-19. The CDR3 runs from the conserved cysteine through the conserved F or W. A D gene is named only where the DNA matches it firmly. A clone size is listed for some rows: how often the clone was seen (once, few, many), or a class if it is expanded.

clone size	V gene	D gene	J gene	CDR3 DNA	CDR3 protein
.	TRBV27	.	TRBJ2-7	TGTGCCAGCAGTTTATCGCGAGCAGGTAACCACGAGCAGTACTTC	CASSLSRAGNHEQYF
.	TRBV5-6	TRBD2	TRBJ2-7	TGTGCCAGCAGCTCCACTAGCGACTCCTACGAGCAGTACTTC	CASSSTSDSYEQYF
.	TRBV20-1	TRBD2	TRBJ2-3	TGCAGTGCTAGTGACGGGGGGGCAGATACGCAGTATTTT	CSASDGGADTQYF
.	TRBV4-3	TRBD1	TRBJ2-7	TGCGCCAGCAGCCAAGAAGGGACAGGGTACTACGAGCAGTACTTC	CASSQEGTGYYEQYF
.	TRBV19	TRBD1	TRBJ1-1	TGTGCCAGTAGTCCCCGGGGGCAGGGGGCACGGGTGACTGAAGCTTTCTTT	CASSPRGQGARVTEAFF
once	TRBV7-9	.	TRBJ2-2	TGTGCCAGCAGCTCAGGGGGGGAGCTGTTTTTT	CASSSGGELFF
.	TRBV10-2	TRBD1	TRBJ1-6	TGCGCCAGCAGTGTAAACACCCCGGGACAGCTTAATTCACCCCTCCACTTT	CASSVNTPGQLNSPLHF
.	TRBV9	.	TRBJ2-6	TGTGCCAGCACTTCCTCGCGTGGGGCCAACGTCCTGACTTTC	CASTSSRGANVLTF
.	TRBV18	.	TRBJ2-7	TGTGCCAGCTCACCACCCATCTCCTACGAGCAGTACTTC	CASSPPISYEQYF
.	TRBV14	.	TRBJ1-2	TGTGCCAGCAGCTCACGTATCGGTGGCTACACCTTC	CASSSRIGGYTF
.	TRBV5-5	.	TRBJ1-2	TGTGCCAGCAGCCCCACCCCAGGTTCTAACTATGGCTACACCTTC	CASSPTPGSNYGYTF
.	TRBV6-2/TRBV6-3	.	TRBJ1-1	TGTGCCAGCAGTTACCTGGGAGTCACTGAAGCTTTCTTT	CASSYLGVTEAFF
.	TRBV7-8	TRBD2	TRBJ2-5	TGTGCCAGCAGCTGGGGACTAGCGGGAGCGCAAGAGACCCAGTACTTC	CASSWGLAGAQETQYF
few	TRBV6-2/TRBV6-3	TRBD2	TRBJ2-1	TGTGCCAGCAGTTTAAGCGGGGGGGCGTATGAGCAGTTCTTC	CASSLSGGAYEQFF
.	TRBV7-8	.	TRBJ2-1	TGTGCCAGTGGGACTGGGGGTTGGAATGAGCAGTTCTTC	CASGTGGWNEQFF
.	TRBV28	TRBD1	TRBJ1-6	TGTGCCAGCAGTGACCGACAGGGCTATAATTCACCCCTCCACTTT	CASSDRQGYNSPLHF
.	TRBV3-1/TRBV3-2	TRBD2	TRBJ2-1	TGTGCCAGCATCTATCGGGGGGGGGTTCGCTCCTACAATGAGCAGTTCTTC	CASIYRGGVRSYNEQFF
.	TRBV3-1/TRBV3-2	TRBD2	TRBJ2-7	TGTGCCAGCAGCCAAGGAACTAGCGGGAGGTACGAGCAGTACTTC	CASSQGTSGRYEQYF
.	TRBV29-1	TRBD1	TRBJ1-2	TGCAGCGCCGAGGGACAGGGTCGAGGCTACACCTTC	CSAEGQGRGYTF
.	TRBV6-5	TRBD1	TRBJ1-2	TGTGCCAGCAGACGACAGGGCGGTGGCTACACCTTC	CASRRQGGGYTF
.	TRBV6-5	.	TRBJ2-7	TGTGCCATAAGGGACTTCAACTACGAGCAGTACTTC	CAIRDFNYEQYF
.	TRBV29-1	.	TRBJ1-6	TGCAGCGTTGCCCGGGAGACTAATTCACCCCTCCACTTT	CSVARETNSPLHF
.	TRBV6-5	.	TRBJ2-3	TGTGCCAGCAGGACGGGTGCCCCAGATACGCAGTATTTT	CASRTGAPDTQYF
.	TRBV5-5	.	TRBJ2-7	TGTGCCAGCAGCAGCCGGGACACCTCCTACGAGCAGTACTTC	CASSSRDTSYEQYF